A single sample gave rise to the 10 T cell receptor beta chains below, sequenced in a study of cytomegalovirus exposure and HLA in healthy donors. PCR amplification relied on 60 Vbeta primers (plus 13 Jbeta primers). TCRdb's copy holds only in-frame clones and misses some; the assay was immunoSEQ multiplex PCR. There are almost 200,000 clones in the sample; roughly four fifths occur only once, and under 2% lies in the top ten. The sample taken for sequencing was PBMCs. These receptors all stem from a man aged 25 to 40 in good health and CMV-seronegative.

The chain links TRBV19 to TRBJ1-1; 8 positions agree with TRBD1. J lost 3 bases, V lost 9 bases, and 6 bases had no gene match. This CDR3 comprises 13 residues. CDR1 and CDR2 from the germline V gene are LNHDA and SQIVND (reference sequence). The CDR3, as DNA: TGTGCCAGCAGTGGACAGGGCGACACTGAAGCTTTCTTT. Translating it yields CASSGQGDTEAFF.

V is TRBV5-1 and J is TRBJ1-1; 11 bases align to TRBD1. The CDR3 totals 18 residues. Germline CDR1 and CDR2: SGHRS and YFSETQ. J gave up 0 bases and V 0 bases, and 7 bases lay outside the gene matches. In DNA form, the CDR3 reads TGCGCCAGCAGCTTGGCCAGGGCGGGACAGGGGGTGAACACTGAAGCTTTCTTT. Translated: CASSLARAGQGVNTEAFF.

On this clone: In the same sample, other DNA sequences code for this CDR3. The J gene is TRBJ2-7, the V gene TRBV28; 12 nucleotides line up with TRBD2. The CDR3 covers 15 residues. V lost 0 bases and J lost 4; bases outside the gene matches: 1. The germline CDR1 and CDR2 sequences are MDHEN and SYDVKM. Written as DNA, the CDR3 is TGTGCCAGCAGTTTATGGACTAGCGGGAGTTACGAGCAGTACTTC. Protein sequence: CASSLWTSGSYEQYF. Combining the CDR3 with reference TRBV28 and TRBJ2-7 gives the whole variable domain DVKVTQSSRYLVKRTGEKVFLECVQDMDHENMFWYRQDPGLGLRLIYFSYDVKMKEKGDIPEGYSVSREKKERFSLILESASTNQTSMYLCASSLWTSGSYEQYFGPGTRLTVT.

The chain combines TRBV7-3 with TRBJ2-1; 11 bases are shared with TRBD2. CDR1 is SGHTA, CDR2 FQGTGA, per germline. CDR3 length equals 15 residues. Germline trimming cut 3 bases from V and 10 bases from J; bases unmatched to any gene: 8. CDR3 in amino acids: CASSFSGRASGEQFF. In DNA form, the CDR3 reads TGTGCCAGCAGCTTTAGCGGGAGGGCCTCGGGAGAGCAGTTCTTC.

The V and J genes are TRBV7-3 and TRBJ2-1; 7 nucleotides agree with TRBD2. CDR1 is SGHTA and CDR2 is FQGTGA in the germline V gene. The CDR3 extends over 16 amino acids. The ends lost 5 bases at V and 6 bases at J; junction bases unmatched: 13. The CDR3 bases are TGTGCCAGCAGCCGCGGAGGCGGGAGCTCAGGCAATGAGCAGTTCTTC. The encoded protein is CASSRGGGSSGNEQFF.

Only a few counts were recorded for this clone. The gene calls are TRBV7-3 and TRBJ2-1; 12 bases are shared with TRBD2. Germline values: CDR1 SGHTA, CDR2 FQGTGA. J was trimmed by 4 bases and V by 5 bases; bases with no gene match: 15. This CDR3 spans 19 amino acids. The CDR3 DNA is TGTGCCAGCAGCCCGGGCGCTAGCGGGAGGGCCGGGTTTTACAATGAGCAGTTCTTC. This encodes CASSPGASGRAGFYNEQFF.

The rearrangement joins TRBV6-5 to TRBJ2-7; no clear D. The CDR3 runs 15 residues. Germline lookup yields CDR1 MNHEY and CDR2 SVGAGI. V lost 0 bases, J lost 1 base, and 10 bases lay in between. CDR3 DNA sequence: TGTGCCAGCAGTTACTCGAACACGTGGTCCTACGAGCAGTACTTC. It codes for CASSYSNTWSYEQYF.

This chain uses TRBV7-9 with TRBJ1-2, with 12 bases that match TRBD1. The CDR3 is 15 residues long. J lost 7 bases, V lost 2 bases, and 5 bases had no gene match. The germline V gene encodes CDR1 SEHNR and CDR2 FQNEAQ (reference sequence). CDR3 DNA sequence: TGTGCCAGCAGCTTAATGGGACAGGGGGCCTCTGGCTACACCTTC. This gives the protein CASSLMGQGASGYTF. The variable domain in full, with the rest retrieved from reference TRBV7-9 and TRBJ1-2, is DTGVSQNPRHKITKRGQNVTFRCDPISEHNRLYWYRQTLGQGPEFLTYFQNEAQLEKSRLLSDRFSAERPKGSFSTLEIQRTEQGDSAMYLCASSLMGQGASGYTFGSGTRLTVV.

V gene TRBV5-1 combines with J gene TRBJ2-1; 9 bases line up with TRBD2. The CDR3 has 17 amino acids. The V and J ends lost 0 bases and 2 bases, in that order; junction bases with no gene match: 6. Germline CDR1 reads SGHRS; CDR2 reads YFSETQ. DNA of the CDR3: TGCGCCAGCAGCTTGGATTTGGCGGGAGGGGCCTACAATGAGCAGTTCTTC. Amino acid sequence: CASSLDLAGGAYNEQFF.

The chain links TRBV28 to TRBJ2-3; D is uncertain. This CDR3 spans 12 amino acids. V was pared by 8 bases and J by 4 bases, with 10 bases between. The germline gives CDR1 MDHEN, CDR2 SYDVKM. CDR3 bases: TGTGCCAGCCTCGGGTTGGCAGATACGCAGTATTTT. Translated: CASLGLADTQYF.